Presented here are 30 T cell receptor beta chains from one specimen sequenced in a study of TIL therapy for anti-PD-1-resistant metastatic lung cancer. Sequencing used immunoSEQ v3. The assay was immunoSEQ multiplex PCR, and TCRdb's table has in-frame clones only and misses some. The repertoire consists of about 100,000 clones, with roughly 65% occurring once and the leading ten covering roughly 11%. Regarding time point: pre-treatment sample, taken before nivolumab and TIL therapy. Most excised metastases sampled were pleural nodules or supraclavicular lymph nodes. The sample consisted of tumor tissue, taken at baseline. The source is a person aged 25 to 79 with non-small cell lung cancer.

The chain joins TRBV28 to TRBJ1-2; perhaps TRBD1 as D (5 bases). V was trimmed by 4 bases and J by 3 bases, leaving 15 bases between them. The CDR3 extends over 15 amino acids. The V gene's germline CDR1 is MDHEN and CDR2 SYDVKM. CDR3 amino acids: CASSYPGGVDYGYTF. Written as DNA, the CDR3 is TGTGCCAGCAGTTACCCCGGGGGGGTTGACTATGGCTACACCTTC.

The V and J genes are TRBV5-8 and TRBJ1-3; D is ambiguous. Germline assignment: CDR1 SGHTS and CDR2 YDEGEE. Trimming pared 2 bases from V and 7 bases from J, leaving 10 bases between. This CDR3 comprises 13 residues. CDR3 coding DNA: TGTGCCAGCAGCTTAGACTACGCGAACACCATATATTTT. This gives the protein CASSLDYANTIYF.

This chain links TRBV9 with TRBJ2-3, with 8 positions matching TRBD2. The CDR3 consists of 17 residues. CDR1 is SGDLS and CDR2 is YYNGEE in the germline V gene. The V gene end was trimmed by 1 base and the J gene end by 5 bases; junction bases not matched to a gene: 12. The CDR3 nucleotides read TGTGCCAGCAGCGTAACTCCCGGGAGGGCCTCTGGAGATACGCAGTATTTT. Translated: CASSVTPGRASGDTQYF.

This clone appeared a single time. The chain joins TRBV13 to TRBJ1-2, with D uncertain. Germline CDR1 reads PRHDT; CDR2 reads FYEKMQ (reference sequence). Between the trimmed V and J ends, which lost 5 bases and 7 bases, there was a span of 14 bases. The CDR3 loop spans 13 amino acids. The CDR3 sequence: CASSPLGKFGYTF. CDR3 DNA sequence: TGTGCCAGCAGCCCTTTGGGGAAATTTGGCTACACCTTC. Filled out from reference TRBV13 and TRBJ1-2, the complete variable domain reads AAGVIQSPRHLIKEKRETATLKCYPIPRHDTVYWYQQGPGQDPQFLISFYEKMQSDKGSIPDRFSAQQFSDYHSELNMSSLELGDSALYFCASSPLGKFGYTFGSGTRLTVV.

This clone appeared once. The chain has TRBV12-3 or TRBV12-4 and TRBJ1-3, with D possibly being TRBD1 (5 bases). CDR3 size: 13 residues. The germline V and J ends were trimmed by 4 bases and 4 bases, with 8 bases remaining between them. The CDR3 DNA reads TGTGCCAGCAGTTCCGGGACCGGAAACACCATATATTTT. It translates to CASSSGTGNTIYF.

The chain employs TRBV24-1 and TRBJ2-3, with TRBD1 as a possible D gene (5 bases). CDR1 is KGHDR, CDR2 SFDVKD, per germline. The CDR3 has 14 residues. Between the trimmed V and J ends, which lost 1 base and 3 bases, there was a span of 7 bases. The CDR3 region is CATSDLDSTDTQYF. CDR3 DNA sequence: TGTGCCACCAGTGATTTAGACAGTACAGATACGCAGTATTTT.

V and J are TRBV28 and TRBJ2-1, with TRBD2 identical over 11 bases. CDR3 length: 15 residues. V shed 6 bases, J shed 5 bases, and the junction held 6 bases outside the gene matches. CDR1 is MDHEN and CDR2 is SYDVKM in the germline V gene. The CDR3 nucleotides read TGTGCCAGCAGCCTATATAGCGGGGGGGACAATGAGCAGTTCTTC. Protein: CASSLYSGGDNEQFF.

This clone has just a few counts. The genes are TRBV3-1 (or the pseudogene TRBV3-2) and TRBJ1-5, with D unresolved. The CDR3 loop spans 13 amino acids. The germline V and J ends were trimmed by 2 bases and 8 bases, with 10 bases remaining between them. CDR1 is LGHDT, CDR2 YNNKEL, per germline (reference sequence). The CDR3 nucleotides read TGTGCCAGCAGCCAAAACCTTGTAGAGCCCCAGCATTTT. Translating gives CASSQNLVEPQHF.

The chain recombines TRBV30 with TRBJ1-1, with a possible D match to TRBD1 (6 bases). Trimming pared 0 bases from V and 7 bases from J, leaving 12 bases between. In germline, CDR1 is GTSNPN, CDR2 SVGIG (reference sequence). This CDR3 is built from 13 residues. The CDR3 DNA reads as TGTGCCTGGAGTGTAGGATGGGGGCGTGAAGCTTTCTTT. It is translated as CAWSVGWGREAFF. The full variable domain, in which reference TRBV30 and TRBJ1-1 provide the parts outside the CDR3, is SQTIHQWPATLVQPVGSPLSLECTVEGTSNPNLYWYRQAAGRGLQLLFYSVGIGQISSEVPQNLSASRPQDRQFILSSKKLLLSDSGFYLCAWSVGWGREAFFGQGTRLTVV.

The CDR3 reads CASSLQSSGANVLTF. The DNA for the CDR3 is TGTGCCAGCAGTTTACAGAGCTCTGGGGCCAACGTCCTGACTTTC. This chain uses TRBV2 with TRBJ2-6; D remains unclear. CDR1 SNHLY and CDR2 FYNNEI come from the germline V gene. Trimming cost V 5 bases and J 0 bases, with 8 bases left between them. CDR3 length equals 15 residues.

V gene TRBV29-1 combines with J gene TRBJ2-1, with D tentatively TRBD1 (6 bases). CDR1 is SQVTM and CDR2 is ANQGSEA in the germline V gene. This CDR3 has 14 amino acids. V lost 0 bases, J lost 2 bases, and 8 bases lay in between. The CDR3 sequence: CSVEDRGTYNEQFF. CDR3 coding DNA: TGCAGCGTTGAAGACAGGGGAACCTACAATGAGCAGTTCTTC.

The chain links TRBV7-2 to TRBJ1-4, with 9 bases lining up with TRBD1. The CDR3 runs 17 residues. Per germline, CDR1 SGHTA and CDR2 FQGNSA. With V trimmed by 6 bases and J by 9 bases, 17 bases remained unmatched. The CDR3 nucleotides are TGTGCCAGCAGTATTTCCGGGACAGGGAGTTCTCTTCAAAAACTGTTTTTT. Protein sequence: CASSISGTGSSLQKLFF.

This clone was seen once. CDR3 protein: CASSRGSSEGKLFF. Here the CDR3 DNA reads TGCGCCAGCAGCCGGGGGTCTTCTGAGGGAAAACTGTTTTTT. V and J are TRBV4-3 and TRBJ1-4; D possibly corresponds to TRBD1 (5 bases). CDR3 length: 14 residues. CDR1 is LGHNA and CDR2 is YSLEER in the germline V gene. The V end lost 4 bases, the J end lost 10 bases, and 16 bases lay between the germline ends.

This clone was detected once. This sequence joins TRBV9 and TRBJ2-7; 9 positions match TRBD2. V lost 0 bases to trimming and J lost 7 bases; unmatched junction nucleotides: 11. In germline, CDR1 is SGDLS, CDR2 YYNGEE. The CDR3 is made up of 16 amino acids. The CDR3 region has the DNA TGTGCCAGCAGCGTAGGGAGGCTAGCGGGGTCGGGGGAGCAGTACTTC. This translates into CASSVGRLAGSGEQYF.

This chain connects TRBV7-9 to TRBJ2-3; the D gene is possibly TRBD1 (6 bases). CDR1 and CDR2 (germline): SEHNR, FQNEAQ (reference sequence). V was trimmed by 5 bases and J by 2 bases, leaving 17 bases between them. This CDR3 spans 16 amino acids. CDR3 sequence (DNA): TGTGCCAGCAGCCTGTTGACAGGAGTGATCACAGATACGCAGTATTTT. Its protein is CASSLLTGVITDTQYF.

V usage is TRBV5-1 and J usage is TRBJ1-6; D might be TRBD1 (6 bases). V lost 3 bases, J lost 7 bases, and 8 bases lay in between. The length of the CDR3 is 13 residues. Germline values: CDR1 SGHRS, CDR2 YFSETQ. CDR3 DNA sequence: TGCGCCAGCAGCTCAGGGGACAATTCACCCCTCCACTTT. Translating it yields CASSSGDNSPLHF.

The CDR3 is CASSESYGGQETQYF. The CDR3 nucleotides are TGTGCCAGCAGTGAGTCGTACGGCGGCCAAGAGACCCAGTACTTC. The gene calls are TRBV6-4 and TRBJ2-5; D is ambiguous. This CDR3 spans 15 amino acids. V lost 3 bases to trimming and J lost 1 base, with 12 bases between them. Germline-derived CDR1 and CDR2 are MRHNA and SNTAGT.

This chain connects TRBV9 to TRBJ2-5; TRBD2 agrees at 7 bases. The ends lost 0 bases at V and 5 bases at J; junction bases unmatched: 4. Germline CDR1 SGDLS, CDR2 YYNGEE. The CDR3 consists of 14 residues. The CDR3 is CASSVEAGYETQYF. DNA of the CDR3: TGTGCCAGCAGCGTAGAAGCGGGGTACGAGACCCAGTACTTC. The variable domain in full, with the rest retrieved from reference TRBV9 and TRBJ2-5, is DSGVTQTPKHLITATGQRVTLRCSPRSGDLSVYWYQQSLDQGLQFLIQYYNGEERAKGNILERFSAQQFPDLHSELNLSSLELGDSALYFCASSVEAGYETQYFGPGTRLLVL.

This clone came up a few times. The chain links TRBV7-2 to TRBJ2-7; possible D gene TRBD1, 7 bases. The CDR3 covers 14 residues. Trimming removed 4 bases from V and 4 bases from J, with 14 bases in between. The germline gives CDR1 SGHTA, CDR2 FQGNSA. In DNA form, the CDR3 reads TGTGCCAGCAGCTATACGACAGGGAGGTACGAGCAGTACTTC. Amino acids: CASSYTTGRYEQYF.

This clone turned up a few times. The V and J genes are TRBV4-2 and TRBJ1-6, with a tentative D call TRBD1 (6 bases). The CDR3 contains 16 residues. V was shortened by 4 bases and J by 7 bases, with 17 bases between the two germline ends. Germline assignment: CDR1 LGHNA and CDR2 YNFKEQ. CDR3 bases: TGTGCCAGCAGCCTCTTTCCCTACAGGGAGAATTCACCCCTCCACTTT. Translation: CASSLFPYRENSPLHF.

The V and J genes are TRBV18 and TRBJ2-7; 9 bases map to TRBD1. The CDR3 is 13 residues long. Germline assignment: CDR1 KGHSH and CDR2 LQKENI. V was clipped by 3 bases and J by 7 bases; unmatched bases: 4. CDR3 in DNA: TGTGCCAGCTCACCGCGGACAGGGGATGAGCAGTACTTC. Translated: CASSPRTGDEQYF.

This chain joins TRBV5-4 and TRBJ2-5; possibly TRBD2 for D (5 bases). The CDR3 totals 16 residues. Germline V gene data show CDR1 as SGHNT and CDR2 as YYREEE (reference sequence). V lost 4 bases and J 4 bases, leaving 20 bases between the germline ends. The CDR3 DNA is TGTGCCAGCAGCCGGGATCGGGTTGAGCTTGGAGAGACCCAGTACTTC. Translation gives CASSRDRVELGETQYF.

The rearrangement uses TRBV6-1 and TRBJ2-1; tentative D call: TRBD2 (6 bases). CDR1 and CDR2 from the germline V gene are MNHNS and SASEGT. V lost 2 bases to trimming and J lost 0 bases, with 17 bases between them. CDR3 length: 18 amino acids. CDR3 nucleotides: TGTGCCAGCAGTGAACGGGGACTTACTTCGAGCTCCTACAATGAGCAGTTCTTC. This gives the protein CASSERGLTSSSYNEQFF.

This clone was seen at least ten times. V is TRBV5-5 and J is TRBJ2-3; no clear D. This CDR3 region has 16 residues. V lost 4 bases, J lost 3 bases, and 18 bases lay in between. Germline V CDR1 and CDR2: SGHKS, YYEKEE (reference sequence). The CDR3 DNA is TGTGCCAGCAGCCCCTACACTGGTGGGGTTACAGATACGCAGTATTTT. This encodes CASSPYTGGVTDTQYF.

This clone turned up a few times. The rearrangement links TRBV5-1 to TRBJ2-5, with 9 bases that match TRBD2. The CDR3 sequence is 16 residues long. The V gene's germline CDR1 is SGHRS and CDR2 YFSETQ. The junction had 11 bases not matched to a gene; V was cut back by 3 bases and J by 5 bases. In nucleotides, the CDR3 is TGCGCCAGCAGCTCGACCGGGACTAGCAAGAAGGAGACCCAGTACTTC. Amino acid sequence: CASSSTGTSKKETQYF.

J is TRBJ2-1 and V is TRBV7-6, with 11 nucleotides matching TRBD2. Trimming cost V 3 bases and J 7 bases; bases outside gene matches: 5. The CDR3 sequence is 15 residues long. Germline CDR1 reads SGHVS; CDR2 reads FNYEAQ. CDR3 amino acids: CASSFLLAGENEQFF. Written as DNA, the CDR3 is TGTGCCAGCAGCTTTCTACTAGCGGGAGAGAATGAGCAGTTCTTC.

The J gene is TRBJ2-1, the V gene TRBV5-1, with 14 positions matching TRBD2. J lost 7 bases, V lost 3 bases, and 6 bases had no gene match. Germline V gene lookup returns CDR1 SGHRS and CDR2 YFSETQ. The CDR3 contains 16 residues. The CDR3 nucleotides are TGCGCCAGCAGCTCCGGGACTAGCGGGGGCCGGAATGAGCAGTTCTTC. This encodes CASSSGTSGGRNEQFF.

The gene calls are TRBV27 and TRBJ2-1, with 11 bases that match TRBD2. The CDR3 totals 15 residues. V gave up 6 bases and J gave up 7 bases; unmatched junction bases: 8. The V gene's germline CDR1 is MNHEY and CDR2 SMNVEV (reference sequence). The CDR3 loop is CASSTLAGVRNEQFF. The CDR3 DNA reads TGTGCCAGCAGCACACTAGCGGGAGTGCGAAATGAGCAGTTCTTC.

Within the sample, this clone is medium-sized. The V call is TRBV7-8, the J call TRBJ2-1; unclear D gene. The germline gives CDR1 SGHVS, CDR2 FQNEAQ. Deletions cut 3 bases from V and 0 bases from J, with 9 bases between. This CDR3 has 15 residues. The CDR3 reads CASSLDPDSYNEQFF. CDR3 nucleotide sequence: TGTGCCAGCAGCTTGGACCCAGACTCCTACAATGAGCAGTTCTTC.

This clone was observed once. V is TRBV5-1 and J is TRBJ2-1; perhaps TRBD1 as D (6 bases). V lost 3 bases and J lost 0, with 13 bases in between. CDR3 length: 16 amino acids. In germline, CDR1 is SGHRS, CDR2 YFSETQ. CDR3 in DNA: TGCGCCAGCAGCTCACAAACAGGGCTCTCCTACAATGAGCAGTTCTTC. This translates into CASSSQTGLSYNEQFF.